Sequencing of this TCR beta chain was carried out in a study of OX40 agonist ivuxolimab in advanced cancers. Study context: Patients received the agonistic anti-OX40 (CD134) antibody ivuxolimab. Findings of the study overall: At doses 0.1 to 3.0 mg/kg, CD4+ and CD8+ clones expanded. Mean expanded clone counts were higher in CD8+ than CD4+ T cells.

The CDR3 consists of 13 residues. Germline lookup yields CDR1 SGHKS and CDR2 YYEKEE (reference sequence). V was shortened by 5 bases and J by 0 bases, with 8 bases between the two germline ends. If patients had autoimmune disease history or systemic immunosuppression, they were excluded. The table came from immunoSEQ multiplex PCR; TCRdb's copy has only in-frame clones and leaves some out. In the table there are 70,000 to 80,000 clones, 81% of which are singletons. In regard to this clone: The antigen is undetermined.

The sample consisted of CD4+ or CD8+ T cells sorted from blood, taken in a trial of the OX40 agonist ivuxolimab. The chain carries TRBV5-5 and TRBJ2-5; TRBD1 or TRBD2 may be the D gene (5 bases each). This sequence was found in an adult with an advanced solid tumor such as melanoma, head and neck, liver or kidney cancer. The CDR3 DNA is TGTGCCAGCAGTGGGACGGACCAAGAGACCCAGTACTTC. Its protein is CASSGTDQETQYF.